This is a list of T cell receptor beta chains from one sample in a study of shared T cell receptors in the human thymus. Profiling relied on immunoSEQ multiplex PCR, and the TCRdb table lists in-frame clones only, not all of them. The sample shows approximately 490,000 clones, around 82% of them seen only once. These data were also filed under a second study, of human thymus T cells.

What was sequenced was thymocytes. The source of these receptors is a boy younger than two with a congenital heart defect. CDR3s include the opening cysteine and the closing phenylalanine or tryptophan. A D gene is named only where the DNA matches it firmly. The size field is filled for only some rows; it gives once, few, many or a size class.

TRBD1,TRBV14,.,TRBJ1-1,CASSPPDRGITEAFF,TGTGCCAGCAGCCCGCCGGACAGGGGGATTACTGAAGCTTTCTTT
TRBD1,TRBV27,.,TRBJ2-7,CASRRVRQGSDSYEQYF,TGTGCCAGCCGTAGGGTCCGACAGGGCTCCGACTCCTACGAGCAGTACTTC
.,TRBV29-1,once,TRBJ2-7,CSVGGGQTAHPYEQYF,TGCAGCGTTGGGGGGGGGCAGACAGCACATCCCTACGAGCAGTACTTC
TRBD2,TRBV29-1,.,TRBJ2-5,CSVEDREGVVAGGPVPQETQYF,TGCAGCGTTGAAGATCGGGAAGGGGTGGTAGCGGGAGGGCCGGTTCCGCAAGAGACCCAGTACTTC
.,TRBV6-6,.,TRBJ2-7,CASRATGYPTYEQYF,TGTGCCAGCAGGGCCACAGGATACCCTACCTACGAGCAGTACTTC
TRBD1,TRBV4-3,.,TRBJ2-5,CASSQDLRRQGGKTQYF,TGCGCCAGCAGCCAAGATTTAAGGAGACAGGGTGGGAAGACCCAGTACTTC
TRBD2,TRBV4-1,.,TRBJ2-1,CASSQGLAGHNEQFF,TGCGCCAGCAGCCAAGGCCTAGCGGGCCACAATGAGCAGTTCTTC
.,TRBV7-9,.,TRBJ1-2,CASSSRGSYGYTF,TGTGCCAGCAGCTCCAGGGGTTCCTATGGCTACACCTTC
TRBD1,TRBV6-1,.,TRBJ2-5,CASSTQQGAAAQYF,TGTGCCAGCAGTACCCAACAGGGGGCAGCGGCCCAGTACTTC
.,TRBV7-9,.,TRBJ1-5,CASSQTGFLQPQHF,TGTGCCAGCAGTCAAACAGGGTTTCTCCAGCCCCAGCATTTT
TRBD1,TRBV6-5,.,TRBJ1-2,CASTDRGFWYGYTF,TGTGCCAGCACTGACAGGGGCTTCTGGTATGGCTACACCTTC
TRBD2,TRBV2,once,TRBJ2-2,CASILGLAGITGELFF,TGTGCCAGCATTCTAGGACTAGCGGGTATCACCGGGGAGCTGTTTTTT
TRBD2,TRBV27,.,TRBJ2-5,CASSPLPSLLAGGETQYF,TGTGCCAGCAGTCCCCTCCCTTCCTTGCTAGCGGGAGGAGAGACCCAGTACTTC
TRBD2,TRBV28,few,TRBJ2-4,CASSLPPGPSGSEAKNIQYF,TGTGCCAGCAGTCTTCCCCCTGGGCCTAGCGGGAGCGAAGCCAAAAACATTCAGTACTTC
TRBD2,TRBV7-7,.,TRBJ2-7,CASSPGTSGRQASYEQYF,TGTGCTAGCAGTCCTGGGACTAGCGGGAGACAGGCATCCTACGAGCAGTACTTC
TRBD1,TRBV19,.,TRBJ2-1,CASSPGTGVTGEQFF,TGTGCCAGTAGCCCGGGGACAGGGGTGACAGGTGAGCAGTTCTTC
TRBD1,TRBV15,.,TRBJ1-2,CATSTKQGADNYGYTF,TGTGCCACCAGCACAAAACAGGGGGCGGATAACTATGGCTACACCTTC
TRBD1,TRBV4-1,.,TRBJ1-2,CASSQGVRGPYGYTF,TGCGCCAGCAGCCAAGGGGTCAGGGGGCCGTATGGCTACACCTTC
TRBD1,TRBV4-3,.,TRBJ2-7,CASSPSPGGCSYEQYF,TGCGCCAGCAGCCCTTCCCCAGGGGGATGCTCCTACGAGCAGTACTTC
TRBD1,TRBV18,.,TRBJ1-2,CASSIPGGNPYGYTF,TGTGCCAGCTCTATCCCAGGGGGGAACCCCTATGGCTACACCTTC
TRBD1,TRBV4-1,.,TRBJ1-2,CASSQGGAGGIFNYGYTF,TGCGCCAGCAGCCAAGGAGGTGCAGGGGGGATTTTTAACTATGGCTACACCTTC